The sequence of this T cell receptor beta chain was determined in a study of blood T cell repertoires in COVID-19 (dated by TCRdb to about 2020). Regarding the complete study: The collaborator samples originated in the United States, Italy and Spain and spanned the acute and convalescent phases of COVID-19. Where available, HLA class I and class II types were taken from metadata supplied by the sample provider and were not determined by assay-based typing. A de-identified subject ID, COVID-19 status, age in years and sex were almost always included in the sample metadata. Subjects who had been exposed to COVID-19, were actively infected with it, or had recovered from it provided the deeply sampled blood TCRbeta repertoires that made up the dataset. The prospective study material was composed of cDNA or gDNA derived from T cells, B-cell-depleted T cells, or PBMCs. Samples were obtained from the ongoing ImmuneRACE study (first 160 participants) and from about 1,300 subjects provided by 6 global collaborators. The repertoires were released in a freely available public database intended as a resource for research on the immune response to SARS-CoV-2. Findings and caveats that apply to the study as a whole: The quantity of clinical and demographic metadata differed by source and by participant and was supplied without curation.

Deletion took 5 bases off V and 0 bases off J, with a span of 13 bases between the germline ends. The CDR3 sequence holds 15 residues, the cysteine and phenylalanine included. The entry retains the CDR3 DNA only, 45 bases that are in frame from base 1. For CDR1 and CDR2, the germline V gene lists SGHVS and FQNEAQ. The collaborating institutions used their own protocols to collect whole blood in K2EDTA tubes. For TCRbeta analysis, collaborators shipped samples as frozen whole blood, isolated PBMCs, or DNA extracted from either of those sample types. The immunoSEQ Assay, a bias-controlled multiplex PCR, was used to amplify TCRbeta CDR3 regions from genomic DNA. Regarding the original processing steps: Within the assay, amplification of reference gene primers was used to estimate how many nucleated cells each sample contained. Sequence reads were collapsed and filtered to measure the absolute abundance of every unique TCRbeta CDR3 rearrangement. Productive Simpson clonality was computed per sample as the square root of Simpson's diversity index over productive rearrangements. This is the immuneACCESS table as TCRdb keeps it, with only in-frame sequences that have V and J called. A part of the clones is gone; compared with another copy, unresolved V genes explain less than half, and the rest is unexplained. That table supplies the V and J calls and clone size; D and trimming were determined from the DNA. The sample records approximately 280,000 clones, around 89% of which are singletons. About 4.6% of the sample lies in the top ten.

Of note for this clone: The antigen it recognizes is unknown. Base-call qualities are not available, and no considerably larger clone is one nucleotide away.

Sequenced: peripheral blood. The V gene is TRBV7-8 and the J gene is TRBJ1-1; the best D guess is TRBD1, with 5 bases matching. The clonotype comes from a middle-aged man with acute or convalescent COVID-19. At the DNA level, the sequence is TGTGCCAGCAGCCTCAAGAGACAGCTGAACACTGAAGCTTTCTTT. This encodes CASSLKRQLNTEAFF.